A single sample gave rise to the 25 T cell receptor beta chains below, sequenced in a study of T cells after yellow fever vaccination. Each CDR3 protein is one row after TCRdb ran MiXCR on the 5' RACE reads. The sample lists about 630,000 distinct CDR3 sequences, 9% to 15% occurring once. The material was PBMCs, obtained on the day of the yellow fever booster vaccination. The receptors stem from a man between 25 and 39 years old who received the YFV17D yellow fever vaccine.

There are a few counts of this clonotype. The chain carries TRBV20-1 and TRBJ2-5; 10 bases are shared with TRBD2. Germline-derived CDR1 and CDR2 are DFQATT and SNEGSKA (reference sequence). This CDR3 region has 15 residues. J lost 4 bases, V lost 6 bases, and 11 bases had no gene match. CDR3 DNA: TGCAGTGCGAGGGGTAGCGGGAGGCAAGGAGAGACCCAGTACTTC. This gives the protein CSARGSGRQGETQYF.

This sequence joins TRBV7-2 and TRBJ2-2; D may match TRBD1 or TRBD2 (6 bases each). The CDR3 is made up of 16 amino acids. Germline-derived CDR1 and CDR2 are SGHTA and FQGNSA. V lost 4 bases and J lost 2, with 14 bases in between. In DNA form, the CDR3 reads TGTGCCAGCAGCTCGGAGGGGGGCCGTAACACCGGGGAGCTGTTTTTT. Protein sequence: CASSSEGGRNTGELFF.

This clonotype was detected a few times. This chain connects TRBV11-3 to TRBJ2-7; D unresolved. Germline V gives CDR1 SGHNT, CDR2 YENEEA. The V gene lost 0 bases and the J gene lost 8 bases, with 5 bases spanning the gap. This CDR3 region has 11 residues. In DNA form, the CDR3 reads TGTGCCAGCAGCTTAGATGGCCAGCAGTACTTC. Residues: CASSLDGQQYF.

V is TRBV6-1 and J is TRBJ2-7; D may be TRBD2 (6 bases). V was clipped by 5 bases and J by 2 bases, with 13 bases between them. The CDR3 spans 14 residues. CDR1 MNHNS and CDR2 SASEGT come from the germline V gene. In DNA, the CDR3 is TGTGCCAGCAGTATGTTCGGCGGGACCTACGAGCAGTACTTC. It specifies CASSMFGGTYEQYF.

The chain is built from TRBV20-1 and TRBJ2-5; no reliable D call. Germline V gene lookup returns CDR1 DFQATT and CDR2 SNEGSKA (reference sequence). Between the trimmed V and J ends, which lost 4 bases and 1 base, there was a span of 13 bases. This CDR3 has 14 residues. The CDR3 DNA is TGCAGTGCTAAAGAATACCCACTCCAAGAGACCCAGTACTTC. It yields the protein CSAKEYPLQETQYF.

This clonotype was counted at least ten times. The chain joins TRBV7-2 to TRBJ2-3; D is uncertain. Deletions cut 1 base from V and 2 bases from J, with 7 bases between. The CDR3 loop spans 14 amino acids. Germline CDR1 and CDR2: SGHTA and FQGNSA. The CDR3 DNA reads as TGTGCCAGCAGCTTAGATCGTTCCACAGATACGCAGTATTTT. Protein sequence: CASSLDRSTDTQYF.

Only a few counts were recorded for this clonotype. CDR3 region: CASRQGRNYSPLHF. Here the CDR3 DNA reads TGTGCCAGCAGGCAGGGGCGGAATTATTCACCCCTCCACTTT. V usage is TRBV6-1 and J usage is TRBJ1-6; TRBD1 is a possible D gene (6 bases). V shed 6 bases and J shed 8 bases, with 14 bases lying between them. The CDR3 loop spans 14 amino acids. Germline V lookup: CDR1 MNHNS, CDR2 SASEGT.

This chain links TRBV24-1 with TRBJ2-5; D is undetermined. The CDR3 has 12 residues. V was shortened by 0 bases and J by 7 bases, with 5 bases between the two germline ends. Germline V gives CDR1 KGHDR, CDR2 SFDVKD. For the CDR3, the DNA is TGTGCCACCAGTGATTTGGTAGGGACCCAGTACTTC. Protein product: CATSDLVGTQYF.

This clonotype was picked up many times. V gene TRBV21-1 combines with J gene TRBJ2-1; the D call TRBD2 from the table was never checked on the DNA. TRBV21-1 is given as a pseudogene. The CDR3 spans 14 residues. CDR3 sequence reads: CASSKDFSYNEQFF. The CDR3 nucleotides are TGTGCCAGCAGCAAGGACTTCTCCTACAATGAGCAGTTCTTC.

In its sample, this clonotype was seen a few times. V and J are TRBV12-3 or TRBV12-4 and TRBJ2-5; D is undetermined. CDR3 size: 13 residues. The V and J ends lost 3 bases and 5 bases respectively, with 10 bases between them. The CDR3 DNA reads TGTGCCAGCAGTTTGGTGGGGATCGAGACCCAGTACTTC. Encoded protein: CASSLVGIETQYF.

The CDR3 here is CASSLSPPGGGSYEQYF. CDR3 nucleotide sequence: TGTGCCAGCAGTTTATCCCCCCCAGGGGGTGGCTCCTACGAGCAGTACTTC. The chain carries TRBV28 and TRBJ2-7; TRBD1 matches 7 bases. Germline V gene sequence: CDR1 MDHEN, CDR2 SYDVKM. The CDR3 totals 17 residues. The junction had 9 bases not matched to a gene; V was cut back by 1 base and J by 0 bases.

The V call is TRBV6-5, the J call TRBJ2-7, with 7 bases that match TRBD2. V shed 4 bases, J shed 3 bases, and the junction held 9 bases outside the gene matches. Germline V gene lookup returns CDR1 MNHEY and CDR2 SVGAGI. There are 15 residues in the CDR3. The CDR3: CASSSGTTSVYEQYF. The CDR3 DNA reads TGTGCCAGCAGTTCCGGGACTACCTCTGTCTACGAGCAGTACTTC.

This clonotype was seen more than once but under ten times. DNA of the CDR3: TGTGCCAGCTGGCCCTTGACTAGCGGGGTGGGCACCGGGGAGCTGTTTTTT. Its protein is CASWPLTSGVGTGELFF. The V call is TRBV27, the J call TRBJ2-2, with 11 bases identical to TRBD2. Germline V gene sequence: CDR1 MNHEY, CDR2 SMNVEV (reference sequence). J lost 4 bases, V lost 8 bases, and 12 bases had no gene match. This CDR3 is built from 17 residues.

This clonotype was counted between two and nine times. The V and J genes are TRBV20-1 and TRBJ2-6; D is perhaps TRBD2 (6 bases). This CDR3 region has 16 residues. Trimming stripped 3 bases from V and 2 bases from J, with 14 bases between. CDR1 and CDR2 from the germline V gene are DFQATT and SNEGSKA (reference sequence). For the CDR3, the DNA is TGCAGTGCTAGTCATCTCGGGGGAACTGGGGCCAACGTCCTGACTTTC. As protein: CSASHLGGTGANVLTF.

V is TRBV20-1 and J is TRBJ1-2; a weak D match, TRBD1 (6 bases). This CDR3 comprises 13 residues. Germline CDR1 DFQATT, CDR2 SNEGSKA (reference sequence). The germline V and J ends were trimmed by 4 bases and 8 bases, with 17 bases remaining between them. The CDR3 nucleotides read TGCAGTGCTAAAGGGGGGCGGGCCTACGGCTACACCTTC. Translation gives CSAKGGRAYGYTF.

CDR3 region: CSARLREEYEQYF. The CDR3 bases are TGCAGTGCTAGATTGCGGGAGGAATACGAGCAGTACTTC. This chain uses TRBV20-1 with TRBJ2-7; 8 bases match TRBD2. This CDR3 is 13 amino acids long. The germline V gene encodes CDR1 DFQATT and CDR2 SNEGSKA (reference sequence). V was pared by 2 bases and J by 4 bases, with 4 bases of the junction left unmatched.

This clonotype was found a few times. The chain recombines TRBV14 with TRBJ2-1; 7 bases map to TRBD2. CDR3 size: 16 residues. The trim removed 5 bases at V and 0 bases at J, leaving 7 bases unmatched. Germline CDR1 reads SGHDN; CDR2 reads FVKESK. This CDR3 is CASSGREGRSYNEQFF. The DNA for the CDR3 is TGTGCCAGCAGCGGGAGGGAGGGCCGCTCCTACAATGAGCAGTTCTTC.

The genes are TRBV30 and TRBJ2-1, with D unclear. The CDR3 loop spans 12 amino acids. Germline assignment: CDR1 GTSNPN and CDR2 SVGIG (reference sequence). V lost 1 base, J lost 3 bases, and 4 bases lay in between. The DNA of the CDR3 is TGTGCCTGGAGTGAGGGCTACAATGAGCAGTTCTTC. Protein sequence: CAWSEGYNEQFF.

This CDR3 is CAWSVGKDTQYF. Written as DNA, the CDR3 is TGTGCCTGGAGTGTTGGAAAAGATACGCAGTATTTT. The V call is TRBV30, the J call TRBJ2-3; D gene uncertain. The CDR3 length is 12 residues. Germline V CDR1 and CDR2: GTSNPN, SVGIG (reference sequence). V gave up 0 bases and J gave up 5 bases, with 6 bases separating them.

The gene calls are TRBV12-3 or TRBV12-4 and TRBJ1-5; maybe TRBD1 (5 bases). V was clipped by 1 base and J by 3 bases, with 13 bases between them. CDR3 length equals 16 residues. CDR3 protein: CASSLGSGGINQPQHF. CDR3 sequence (DNA): TGTGCCAGCAGTTTAGGTTCTGGGGGTATCAATCAGCCCCAGCATTTT.

The chain links TRBV12-3 or TRBV12-4 to TRBJ1-2; maybe TRBD1 (5 bases). The V gene lost 8 bases and the J gene lost 7 bases, with 17 bases spanning the gap. The CDR3 runs 13 residues. The DNA of the CDR3 is TGTGCCAGCTCCCCTGGGGCGATAGTTGGCTACACCTTC. Its protein product is CASSPGAIVGYTF.

This clonotype was observed a handful of times. The J gene is TRBJ1-2, the V gene TRBV6-1; 7 bases agree with TRBD1. The CDR3 sequence is 14 residues long. The trim removed 6 bases at V and 8 bases at J, leaving 12 bases unmatched. Germline V lookup: CDR1 MNHNS, CDR2 SASEGT. The CDR3 coding sequence is TGTGCCAGCAGATCCCGGGACAGCTTCTGGGGCTACACCTTC. It specifies CASRSRDSFWGYTF.

A few counts support this clonotype. A junction end diverges from the germline sequence, so it may reflect a read error. The chain combines TRBV20-1 with TRBJ2-2, with D maybe TRBD2 (5 bases). Germline V gives CDR1 DFQATT, CDR2 SNEGSKA (reference sequence). This CDR3 has 13 amino acids. The CDR3 here is CSAYSGNSGELFF. CDR3 in DNA: TGCAGTGCATATTCGGGGAACTCCGGGGAGCTGTTTTTT.

The V and J genes are TRBV7-9 and TRBJ2-7; D not resolved. The CDR3 totals 14 residues. Germline CDR1 and CDR2: SEHNR and FQNEAQ (reference sequence). V lost 4 bases and J 4 bases, leaving 14 bases between the germline ends. CDR3 in DNA: TGTGCCAGCAGCTCCCGAGGCCTTACTTACGAGCAGTACTTC. Amino acid sequence: CASSSRGLTYEQYF.

This clonotype was detected a few times. The chain uses TRBV10-2 and TRBJ2-5; the D is unclear. Trimming left V 3 bases short and J 1 base short, with 21 bases between. The germline gives CDR1 WSHSY, CDR2 SAAADI. The CDR3 is made up of 18 amino acids. The CDR3 DNA reads TGCGCCAGCAGTGATGGCCTGAACCCCATCATAGGCCAAGAGACCCAGTACTTC. Translated, it gives CASSDGLNPIIGQETQYF.